This T cell receptor beta chain was documented in a study of blood T cell repertoires in COVID-19. Looking at the study overall: The origin of the acute and convalescent COVID-19 samples was the United States, Italy and Spain. The analysed material was cDNA or gDNA that came from T cells, B-cell-depleted T cells, or PBMCs.

The germline V gene encodes CDR1 LGHDT and CDR2 YNNKEL (reference sequence). This CDR3 comprises 15 residues. V dropped 0 bases and J dropped 8 bases, with 13 bases sitting between them. This clone was seen only once. As handled by the study authors: It was from reference gene primer amplification that nucleated cell counts were estimated. The repertoire was sequenced with immunoSEQ multiplex PCR; TCRdb's copy has only in-frame clones and lacks some. For V, J and clone size, that table is used; D and trimming come from the DNA. The profile shows about 190,000 clones, less than 90% of them singletons. This sequence originates from a human donor in a cohort sampled during active COVID-19. Sequenced sample: peripheral blood. V usage is TRBV3-1 (or the pseudogene TRBV3-2) and J usage is TRBJ2-2; perhaps TRBD2 as D (5 bases). In nucleotides, the CDR3 is TGTGCCAGCAGCCAAGAAGGCGGACTGGTAGGGGAGCTGTTTTTT. It yields the protein CASSQEGGLVGELFF.